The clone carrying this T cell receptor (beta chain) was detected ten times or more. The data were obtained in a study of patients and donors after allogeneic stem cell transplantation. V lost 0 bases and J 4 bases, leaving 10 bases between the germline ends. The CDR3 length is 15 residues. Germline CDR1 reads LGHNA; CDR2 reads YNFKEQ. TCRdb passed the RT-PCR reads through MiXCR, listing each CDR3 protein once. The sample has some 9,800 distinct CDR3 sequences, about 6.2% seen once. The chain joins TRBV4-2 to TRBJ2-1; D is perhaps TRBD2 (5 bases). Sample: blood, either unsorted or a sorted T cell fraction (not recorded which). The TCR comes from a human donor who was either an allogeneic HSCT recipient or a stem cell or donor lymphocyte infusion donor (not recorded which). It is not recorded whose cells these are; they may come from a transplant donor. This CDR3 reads CASSQDSSPYNEQFF. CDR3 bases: TGTGCCAGCAGCCAAGATTCTAGCCCATACAATGAGCAGTTCTTC.